These T cell receptor beta chains were read from a single sample in a study of T cell changes during pregnancy in multiple sclerosis. TCRdb's copy holds only in-frame clones and misses some; the assay was immunoSEQ multiplex PCR. This sample has 49,000 or so clones, with under 95% found just once. The specimen comprised CD8+ T cells from peripheral blood mononuclear cells, sampled before pregnancy. These receptors were collected from a female donor with multiple sclerosis, enrolled in a pregnancy study. The CDR3 runs from the conserved cysteine through the conserved F or W. Each record gives: J gene, V gene, clone size, D gene, CDR3 DNA, CDR3 protein. The D gene is left open where the match is weak. Clone size is shown for a subset of rows, as once, few, many or a class of expanded clone.

TRBJ2-3,TRBV5-4,NA,NA,TGTGCCAGCAGGAGTATGGGACATTTCTCAGATACGCAGTATTTT,CASRSMGHFSDTQYF
TRBJ1-2,TRBV12-5,NA,TRBD1,TGTGCTAGTGGTTTGCCCGGACAGGTAGCTGGCTACACCTTC,CASGLPGQVAGYTF
TRBJ1-4,TRBV6-5,once,TRBD1,TGTGCCAGCAGCCTAGGGACAGCCGAAAAACTGTTTTTT,CASSLGTAEKLFF
TRBJ2-7,TRBV30,NA,TRBD2,TGTGCCTGGGGGACTAGCGCCTACGAGCAGTACTTC,CAWGTSAYEQYF
TRBJ2-7,TRBV7-9,NA,TRBD1,TGTGCCAGCAGCCCAAGGGGGACAGGGATCTACGAGCAGTACTTC,CASSPRGTGIYEQYF
TRBJ1-2,TRBV27,NA,TRBD1,TGTGCCAGCGGCCCCAATGGACAGGGCTATGGCTACACCTTC,CASGPNGQGYGYTF
TRBJ2-5,TRBV9,NA,NA,TGTGCCAGCAGCGTAGCGGGGGGACAGGCAATGCAAGAGACCCAGTACTTC,CASSVAGGQAMQETQYF
TRBJ2-5,TRBV7-9,NA,NA,TGTGCCAGCAGTAACCCCCGGGACACTGGACAAGAGACCCAGTACTTC,CASSNPRDTGQETQYF
TRBJ2-7,TRBV13,NA,TRBD2,TGTGCCAGCAGCTCTATGACTAGCGGGGATCTCTCCTACGAGCAGTACTTC,CASSSMTSGDLSYEQYF
TRBJ1-1,TRBV6-5,NA,NA,TGTGCCAGCAGTTACGGGTCAGGGGTAATAACTGAAGCTTTCTTT,CASSYGSGVITEAFF
TRBJ2-5,TRBV29-1,NA,TRBD2,TGCAGCGTTGACGTTCTAGCGGGGGCGGAGACCCAGTACTTC,CSVDVLAGAETQYF
TRBJ2-3,TRBV4-3,NA,NA,TGCGCCAGCAGCCAAGATCTGAGCGGGCTCACAGATACGCAGTATTTT,CASSQDLSGLTDTQYF
TRBJ2-1,TRBV19,once,NA,TGTGCCAGTAGTATTAGCTCCTACAATGAGCAGTTCTTC,CASSISSYNEQFF
TRBJ2-2,TRBV7-3,NA,NA,TGTGCCAGCAGCTCGGGACTCCCTGACTACTTGAACACCGGGGAGCTGTTTTTT,CASSSGLPDYLNTGELFF
TRBJ2-3,TRBV5-1,NA,NA,TGCGCCAGCAGCTTGGAAGGCGGGACAGCCCCGGATACGCAGTATTTT,CASSLEGGTAPDTQYF
TRBJ2-3,TRBV4-1,NA,NA,TGCGCCAGCAGCCAAGATCCAAGGCGGGCGAGTACGCAGTATTTT,CASSQDPRRASTQYF
TRBJ2-2,TRBV5-6,NA,TRBD1,TGTGCCAGCAGCAGCAGGGGGCCCGGGGAGCTGTTTTTT,CASSSRGPGELFF
TRBJ2-7,TRBV4-3,NA,TRBD2,TGCGCCAGCAGCCAAGCTAGCGGGAGTTTGTACGAGCAGTACTTC,CASSQASGSLYEQYF
TRBJ1-4,TRBV2,NA,NA,TGTGCCAGCAGTGGTGTGGACAGTCACGAAAAACTGTTTTTT,CASSGVDSHEKLFF
TRBJ2-7,TRBV27,few,TRBD2,TGTGCCAGCAGTTTCAGCGGGAGTCTAGACGAGCAGTACTTC,CASSFSGSLDEQYF
TRBJ2-1,TRBV4-2,NA,NA,TGTGCCAGCAGCCAAAACGGCGACAACAATGAGCAGTTCTTC,CASSQNGDNNEQFF
TRBJ2-1,TRBV4-3,NA,TRBD1,TGCGCCAGCAGCTTACAGGGCCCGAGACAGGGGCTCAATGAGCAGTTCTTC,CASSLQGPRQGLNEQFF
TRBJ2-1,TRBV6-4,NA,NA,TGTGCCAGCAGTGACTCAGCAGACGGGGAGCAGTTCTTC,CASSDSADGEQFF
TRBJ2-1,TRBV13,NA,NA,TGTGCCAGCAGCTCCCAAGAGCGCCGCGAGTTCTTC,CASSSQERREFF
TRBJ2-6,TRBV11-2,NA,TRBD2,TGTGCCAGCAGCTTTGGACTAGTCAGCTCTGGGGCCAACGTCCTGACTTTC,CASSFGLVSSGANVLTF
TRBJ1-2,TRBV27,NA,TRBD1,TGTGCCAGCCTTGGACAGGGAAGTTGGAATGGCTACACCTTC,CASLGQGSWNGYTF
TRBJ1-2,TRBV7-9,NA,NA,TGTGCCAGCAGCTCGACCCTCTTACAGGGTTTCTCTAACTATGGCTACACCTTC,CASSSTLLQGFSNYGYTF
TRBJ2-4,TRBV27,NA,NA,TGTGCCAGCGGGTCACCGGGCATTCAGTACTTC,CASGSPGIQYF
TRBJ1-5,TRBV27,few,TRBD1,TGTGCCGTGTCACAGGGGATAGGTCAGCCCCAGCATTTT,CAVSQGIGQPQHF